The sequence of this TCR beta chain was determined in a study of shared clonotypes between healthy human individuals. General study points: Depth of sequencing was expected to influence donor clonotype sharing.

Adult donors, all healthy and HIV-negative, had no recent acute infections or vaccinations. This clone was observed once. Its cognate antigen is unknown. Over several immunoSEQ plates, each subset's genomic DNA was distributed in even portions. Some 30,000 T cell genomes (about 320 ng DNA) went into each PBMC replicate. This table comes from immunoSEQ multiplex PCR, and its TCRdb copy is limited to in-frame clones, with some not included. The sample includes about 450,000 clones, 75% to 85% seen only once; the top ten take 13%. In germline, CDR1 is SGHAT, CDR2 FQNNGV. V shed 1 base and J 3 bases; nucleotides not matched to a gene: 2. This CDR3 has 15 residues.

Sample: PBMCs. The rearrangement joins TRBV11-2 to TRBJ2-1; 8 nucleotides line up with TRBD2. The sequence was collected from a woman aged 40 to 55 in good health. Some clones in this sample may be carry-over from other donors' samples. The CDR3 DNA sequence: TGTGCCAGCAGCTTAGCAGCGGGGGACTACAATGAGCAGTTCTTC. This sequence encodes CASSLAAGDYNEQFF.